This T cell receptor (beta chain) is drawn from a study of blood T cell repertoires in COVID-19. Study details: Some COVID-19 samples were acute and others convalescent; all came from the United States, Italy and Spain. T cells, B-cell-depleted T cells, or PBMCs supplied cDNA or gDNA.

TCRdb keeps only in-frame clones here, not all; method: immunoSEQ multiplex PCR. The table shows about 220,000 clones, with about 91% occurring only once. Losses at the gene ends were 6 bases for V and 2 bases for J; bases not matched to a gene: 5. The CDR3 length is 14 residues. Germline CDR1 reads SQVTM; CDR2 reads ANQGSEA. Participant reports of clinical history set cohort assignment. What was sequenced was PBMCs or T cells enriched from blood (not recorded which). The origin of this receptor is a woman aged 40 to 50 with acute COVID-19. The chain employs TRBV29-1 and TRBJ1-1, with 11 positions matching TRBD1. Here the CDR3 reads CSVRTGGRNTEAFF. The CDR3 DNA reads TGCAGCGTCCGGACAGGGGGCCGAAACACTGAAGCTTTCTTT.